A selection of T cell receptor beta chains follows, all from one sample in a study of T-cell memory formation after mild COVID-19. MiXCR was run by TCRdb on the 5' RACE reads, yielding one entry per CDR3 protein. The sample holds 250,000 to 400,000 distinct CDR3 sequences, 13% to 15% seen once. The sequencing sample was made of PBMCs or a T cell subset sorted from them (not recorded which). The origin of the receptors is a man aged 18 to 29 who had mild COVID-19 (a few samples of this study predate the infection). Cell type and time point are not known. The conserved cysteine and the conserved F or W are not part of the CDR3 here. A row's size may be missing; if present it is once, few, many or a size class.

>9|TRBJ1-1|TRBV6-2/TRBV6-3|many
ASRDNTEAF
>12|TRBJ1-2|TRBV3-1|.
ASSHSWDDVGHT
>12|TRBJ2-4|TRBV18|few
ASSPTGEENIQY
>14|TRBJ2-3|TRBV6-6|few
ASSYSARQGTDTQY
>13|TRBJ2-5|TRBV4-1|.
ASSQDSSRLETQY
>10|TRBJ2-7|TRBV6-2/TRBV6-3|many
ASSDSSYEQY
>14|TRBJ2-5|TRBV7-6|.
ASSPLGLAGQETQY
>13|TRBJ2-5|TRBV7-8|many
ASSPLGGRRETQY
>10|TRBJ2-1|TRBV20-1|.
SGAGIRNEQF
>13|TRBJ2-5|TRBV4-1|.
ASSQGSRGEETQY
>12|TRBJ1-2|TRBV7-9|few
ASSPWTGFHGYT
>16|TRBJ2-4|TRBV2|.
ASSVPRQPLIAKNIQY
>8|TRBJ1-1|TRBV29-1|.
SVQEGVAF
>10|TRBJ2-4|TRBV20-1|few
SASALKNIQY
>14|TRBJ2-3|TRBV9|few
ASSVGIAGGADTQY
>10|TRBJ1-3|TRBV10-3|few
AISISSGTIY
>11|TRBJ2-1|TRBV5-1|many
ASSSGPSGEQF
>15|TRBJ2-3|TRBV6-2/TRBV6-3|few
ASRLPPGQGLADTQY
>11|TRBJ1-5|TRBV20-1|few
SARDLRDQPQH
>14|TRBJ1-1|TRBV19|few
ASSPRNTWVGTEAF
>10|TRBJ2-1|TRBV2|few
ASSEGYNEQF
>14|TRBJ1-3|TRBV12-3/TRBV12-4|.
ASTIRGWDSGNTIY
>12|TRBJ2-2|TRBV20-1|few
SARRQGLAGELF
>14|TRBJ1-5|TRBV6-2/TRBV6-3|few
ASGSQDRGDNQPQH
>13|TRBJ1-1|TRBV20-1|.
SARVRDSMNTEAF
>14|TRBJ2-5|TRBV6-2/TRBV6-3|.
ASSYYQGGGGETQY
>12|TRBJ1-1|TRBV5-1|few
ASSPKADRDSAF